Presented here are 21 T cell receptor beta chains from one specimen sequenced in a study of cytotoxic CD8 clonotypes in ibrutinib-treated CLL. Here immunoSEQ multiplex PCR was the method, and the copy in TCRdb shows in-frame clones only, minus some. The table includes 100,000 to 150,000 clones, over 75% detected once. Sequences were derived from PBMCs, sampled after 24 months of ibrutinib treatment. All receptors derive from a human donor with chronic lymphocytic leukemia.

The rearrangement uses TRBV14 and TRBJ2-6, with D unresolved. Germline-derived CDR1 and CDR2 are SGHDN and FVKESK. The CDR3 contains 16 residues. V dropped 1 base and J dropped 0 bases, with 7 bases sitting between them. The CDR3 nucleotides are TGTGCCAGCAGCCAAGCGTGGTCCTCTGGGGCCAACGTCCTGACTTTC. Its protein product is CASSQAWSSGANVLTF.

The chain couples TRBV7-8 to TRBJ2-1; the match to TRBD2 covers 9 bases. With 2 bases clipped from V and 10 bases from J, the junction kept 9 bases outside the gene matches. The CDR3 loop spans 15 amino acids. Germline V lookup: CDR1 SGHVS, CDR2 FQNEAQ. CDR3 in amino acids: CASSLRFLAGGEQFF. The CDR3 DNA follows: TGTGCCAGCAGCTTAAGGTTCTTGGCGGGGGGGGAGCAGTTCTTC.

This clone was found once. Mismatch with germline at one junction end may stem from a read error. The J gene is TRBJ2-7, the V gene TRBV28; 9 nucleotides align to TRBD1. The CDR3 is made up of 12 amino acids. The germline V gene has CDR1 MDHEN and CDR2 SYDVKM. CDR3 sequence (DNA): TGTGCCAGCAGTTTAGGGGGACAGGGTAGTCACTTC. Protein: CASSLGGQGSHF.

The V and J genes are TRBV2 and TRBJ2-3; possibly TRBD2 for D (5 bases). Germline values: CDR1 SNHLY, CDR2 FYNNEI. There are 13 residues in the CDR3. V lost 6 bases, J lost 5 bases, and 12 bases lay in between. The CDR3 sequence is CASSGLAVDTQYF. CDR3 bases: TGTGCCAGCAGCGGACTTGCGGTAGATACGCAGTATTTT.

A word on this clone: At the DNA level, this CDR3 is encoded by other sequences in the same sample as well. CDR3 protein: CASSQERQGYEQYF. The CDR3 DNA is TGCGCCAGCAGCCAAGAAAGACAGGGGTACGAGCAGTACTTC. The chain is built from TRBV4-3 and TRBJ2-7; 8 bases align to TRBD1. J gave up 4 bases and V 0 bases, and 2 bases lay outside the gene matches. Germline loops: CDR1 LGHNA, CDR2 YSLEER. There are 14 residues in the CDR3.

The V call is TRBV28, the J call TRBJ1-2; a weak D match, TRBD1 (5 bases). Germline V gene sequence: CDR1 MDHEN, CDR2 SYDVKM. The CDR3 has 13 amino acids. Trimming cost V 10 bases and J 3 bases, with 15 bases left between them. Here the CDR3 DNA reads TGTGCCACCCGGGACGGAATCGACTATGGCTACACCTTC. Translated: CATRDGIDYGYTF.

In DNA form, the CDR3 reads TGTGCCAGCAGGACAGGCGCCTCGACCTACGAGCAGTACTTC. It is translated as CASRTGASTYEQYF. V and J are TRBV6-1 and TRBJ2-7; weak D call: TRBD1 (6 bases). This CDR3 contains 14 residues. Germline-derived CDR1 and CDR2 are MNHNS and SASEGT. The ends were cut back, 6 bases at V and 2 bases at J, with 14 bases in the middle.

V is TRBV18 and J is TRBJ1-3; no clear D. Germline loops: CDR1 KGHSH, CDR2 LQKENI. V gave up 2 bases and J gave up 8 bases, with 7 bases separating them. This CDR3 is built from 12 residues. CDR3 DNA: TGTGCCAGCTCACCAAGTTCGGACACCATATATTTT. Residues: CASSPSSDTIYF.

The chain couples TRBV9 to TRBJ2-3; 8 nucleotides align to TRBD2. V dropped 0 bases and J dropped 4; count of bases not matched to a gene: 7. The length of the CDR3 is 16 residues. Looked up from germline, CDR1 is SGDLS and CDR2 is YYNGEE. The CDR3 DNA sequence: TGTGCCAGCAGCGTAGTAAGCGGGGGTGGCGCAGATACGCAGTATTTT. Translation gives CASSVVSGGGADTQYF.

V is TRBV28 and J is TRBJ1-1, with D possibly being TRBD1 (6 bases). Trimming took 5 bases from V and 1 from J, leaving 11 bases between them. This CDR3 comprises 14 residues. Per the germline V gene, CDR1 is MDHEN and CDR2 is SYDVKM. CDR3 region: CASSGGKRNTEAFF. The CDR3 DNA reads TGTGCCAGCAGTGGGGGCAAAAGGAACACTGAAGCTTTCTTT.

CDR3 nucleotides: TGTGCCAGCTCACCTCCGACAGGGAGCCCTTCCAATGAGCAGTTCTTC. Translated, it gives CASSPPTGSPSNEQFF. The chain couples TRBV18 to TRBJ2-1, with 7 bases matching TRBD1. The CDR3 is made up of 16 amino acids. V dropped 3 bases and J dropped 6; count of bases not matched to a gene: 11. Germline CDR1 and CDR2: KGHSH and LQKENI.

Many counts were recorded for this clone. The CDR3 sequence is CASTREGASNQPQHF. CDR3 bases: TGTGCCAGCACCCGCGAGGGGGCCTCCAATCAGCCCCAGCATTTT. V gene TRBV2 combines with J gene TRBJ1-5; 7 bases align to TRBD1. CDR1 and CDR2 from the germline V gene are SNHLY and FYNNEI. V shed 7 bases and J 3 bases; nucleotides not matched to a gene: 9. The CDR3 spans 15 residues.

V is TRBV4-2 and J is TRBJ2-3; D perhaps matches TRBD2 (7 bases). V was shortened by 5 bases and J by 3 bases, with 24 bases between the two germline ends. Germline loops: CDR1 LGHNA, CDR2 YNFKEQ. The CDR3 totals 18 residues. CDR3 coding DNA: TGTGCCAGCAGCAGGGGACTGAGAGGGGGGGGCCAAACAGATACGCAGTATTTT. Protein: CASSRGLRGGGQTDTQYF.

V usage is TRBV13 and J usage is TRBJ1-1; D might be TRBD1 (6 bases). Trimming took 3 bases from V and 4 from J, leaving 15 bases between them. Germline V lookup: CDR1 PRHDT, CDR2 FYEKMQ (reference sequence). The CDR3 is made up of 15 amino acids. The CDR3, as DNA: TGTGCCAGCAGCTTTGTATCAGGGGTTTTCACTGAAGCTTTCTTT. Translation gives CASSFVSGVFTEAFF.

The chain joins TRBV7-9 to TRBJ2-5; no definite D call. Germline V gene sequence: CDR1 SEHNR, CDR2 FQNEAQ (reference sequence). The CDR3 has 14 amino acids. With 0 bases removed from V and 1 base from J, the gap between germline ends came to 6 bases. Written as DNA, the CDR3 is TGTGCCAGCAGCTTAGCCCTTGGCCAAGAGACCCAGTACTTC. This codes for CASSLALGQETQYF.

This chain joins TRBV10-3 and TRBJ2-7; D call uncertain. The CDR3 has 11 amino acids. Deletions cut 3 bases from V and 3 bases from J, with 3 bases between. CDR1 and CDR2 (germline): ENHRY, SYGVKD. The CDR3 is CAISENYEQYF. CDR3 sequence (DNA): TGTGCCATCAGTGAAAACTACGAGCAGTACTTC.

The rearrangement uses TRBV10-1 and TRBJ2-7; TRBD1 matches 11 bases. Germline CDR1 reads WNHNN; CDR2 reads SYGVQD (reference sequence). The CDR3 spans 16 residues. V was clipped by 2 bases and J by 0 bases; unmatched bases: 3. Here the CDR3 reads CASSEGTGGFSYEQYF. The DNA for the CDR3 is TGCGCCAGCAGTGAGGGGACAGGGGGGTTCTCCTACGAGCAGTACTTC.

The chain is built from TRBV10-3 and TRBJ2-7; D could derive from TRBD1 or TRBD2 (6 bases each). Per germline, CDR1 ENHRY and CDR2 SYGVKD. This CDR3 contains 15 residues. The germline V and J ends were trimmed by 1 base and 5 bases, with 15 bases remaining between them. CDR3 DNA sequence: TGTGCCATCAGTGAGTTGGGGGGCGCATCCAACGAGCAGTACTTC. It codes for CAISELGGASNEQYF.

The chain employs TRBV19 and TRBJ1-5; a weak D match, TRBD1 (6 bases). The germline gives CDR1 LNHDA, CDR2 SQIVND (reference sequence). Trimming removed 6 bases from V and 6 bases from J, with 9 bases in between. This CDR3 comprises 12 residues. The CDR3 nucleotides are TGTGCCAGTAGAGGGGGTAGTCAGCCCCAGCATTTT. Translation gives CASRGGSQPQHF.

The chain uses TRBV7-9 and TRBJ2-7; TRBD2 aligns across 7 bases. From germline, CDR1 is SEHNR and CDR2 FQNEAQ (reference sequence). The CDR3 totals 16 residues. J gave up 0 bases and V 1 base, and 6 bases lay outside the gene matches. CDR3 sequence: CASSLGVSGYSYEQYF. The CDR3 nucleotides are TGTGCCAGCAGCTTAGGGGTTAGCGGGTACTCCTACGAGCAGTACTTC.

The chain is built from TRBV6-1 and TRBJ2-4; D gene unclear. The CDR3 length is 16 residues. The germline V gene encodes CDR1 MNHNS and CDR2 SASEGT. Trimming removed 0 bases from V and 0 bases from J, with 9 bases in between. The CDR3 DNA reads TGTGCCAGCAGTGAAGCCACAACCTTAGCCAAAAACATTCAGTACTTC. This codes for CASSEATTLAKNIQYF.